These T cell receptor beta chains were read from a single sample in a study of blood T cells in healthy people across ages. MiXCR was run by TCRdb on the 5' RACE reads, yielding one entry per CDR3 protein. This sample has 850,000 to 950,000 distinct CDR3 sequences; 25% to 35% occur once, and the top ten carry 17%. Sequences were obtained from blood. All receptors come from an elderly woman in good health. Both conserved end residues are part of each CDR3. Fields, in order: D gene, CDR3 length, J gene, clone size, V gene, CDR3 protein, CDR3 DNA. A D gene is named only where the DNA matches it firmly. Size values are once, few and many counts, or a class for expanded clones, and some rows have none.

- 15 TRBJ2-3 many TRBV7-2 CASSLWKSSTDTQYF TGTGCCAGCAGCTTATGGAAAAGTTCCACAGATACGCAGTATTTT
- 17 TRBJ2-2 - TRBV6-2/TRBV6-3 CASRNEAATGNTGELFF TGTGCCAGCAGGAACGAGGCTGCAACAGGGAACACCGGGGAGCTGTTTTTT
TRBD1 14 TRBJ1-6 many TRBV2 CASVRDRGNWPLHF TGTGCCAGCGTGCGGGACAGGGGGAATTGGCCCCTCCACTTT
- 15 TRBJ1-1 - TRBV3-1 CASSQETFVNTEAFF TGTGCCAGCAGCCAAGAGACGTTTGTGAACACTGAAGCTTTCTTT
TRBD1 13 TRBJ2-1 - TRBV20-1 CSARGQGKETQFF TGCAGTGCTAGAGGACAGGGGAAAGAGACCCAGTTCTTC
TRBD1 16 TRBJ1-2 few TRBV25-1 CANSERGQGGSYGYTF TGTGCCAACAGTGAAAGGGGACAGGGGGGGTCCTATGGCTACACCTTC
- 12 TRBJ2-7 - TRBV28 CASSTRLGWQYF TGTGCCAGCAGTACCCGGCTTGGGTGGCAGTACTTC
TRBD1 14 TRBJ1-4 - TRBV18 CAGSPGQGREKLFF TGTGCCGGCTCACCGGGACAGGGACGTGAAAAACTGTTTTTT
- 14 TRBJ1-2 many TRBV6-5 CASSPFTENYGYTF TGTGCCAGCAGTCCTTTTACGGAGAACTATGGCTACACCTTC
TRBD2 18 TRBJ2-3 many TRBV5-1 CASSFGGLAGGSTDTQYF TGCGCCAGCAGCTTCGGGGGACTAGCGGGGGGGAGCACAGATACGCAGTATTTT
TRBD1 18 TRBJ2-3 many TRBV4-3 CASSQARQGRRIDDTQYF TGCGCCAGCAGCCAGGCCCGACAGGGCCGACGGATAGACGATACGCAGTATTTT
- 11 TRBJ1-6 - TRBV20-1 CSARHGSPLHF TGCAGTGCTAGGCATGGATCACCCCTCCACTTT
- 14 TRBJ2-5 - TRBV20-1 CSARKAGSSSTQYF TGCAGTGCTAGGAAAGCCGGGTCTAGTTCTACCCAGTACTTC
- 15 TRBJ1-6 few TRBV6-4 CASSDAGSYNSPLHF TGTGCCAGCAGTGACGCGGGAAGCTATAATTCACCCCTCCACTTT
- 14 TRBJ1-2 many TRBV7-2 CASSLLGANYGYTF TGTGCCAGCAGCTTGCTTGGGGCTAACTATGGCTACACCTTC
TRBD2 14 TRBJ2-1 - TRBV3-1 CASRRRSGGNEQFF TGTGCCAGCCGCCGAAGGAGCGGGGGCAATGAGCAGTTCTTC
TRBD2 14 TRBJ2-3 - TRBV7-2 CASSSGGAPDTQYF TGTGCCAGCAGCTCCGGGGGGGCCCCAGATACGCAGTATTTT
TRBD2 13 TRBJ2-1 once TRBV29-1 CSVGVTSLSEQFF TGCAGCGTTGGAGTGACTAGCCTTAGTGAGCAGTTCTTC
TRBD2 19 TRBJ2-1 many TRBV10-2 CASSESPGSGLAEPNEQFF TGCGCCAGCAGTGAGTCCCCGGGGAGCGGACTAGCAGAACCCAATGAGCAGTTCTTC
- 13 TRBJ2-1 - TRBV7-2 CASSQWTSELTRF TGTGCCAGCAGCCAATGGACAAGCGAACTCACCCGCTTC